The entry below describes one T cell receptor beta chain. These data belong to a study of shared clonotypes between healthy human individuals. Sequencing was performed with immunoSEQ multiplex PCR; in TCRdb, only in-frame clones are kept and a portion is missing. Of just over 2,000,000 clones in the sample, about 95% were seen once. Cells designated naive CD8 were CD45RO-negative and were positively selected for CCR7, with terminally differentiated effector memory CD45RA+ cells excluded. The V gene end was trimmed by 4 bases and the J gene end by 2 bases; junction bases not matched to a gene: 8. The CDR3 spans 17 residues. Germline CDR1 MGHRA, CDR2 YSYEKL.

The material sequenced was naive CD8+ T cells sorted from blood. The sequence came from a man younger than 35 in good health. The chain recombines TRBV4-1 with TRBJ2-5; 12 bases agree with TRBD2. The CDR3 DNA follows: TGCGCCAGCAGCCGCCTACTAGCGGGGGGCTTACAAGAGACCCAGTACTTC. Protein: CASSRLLAGGLQETQYF.